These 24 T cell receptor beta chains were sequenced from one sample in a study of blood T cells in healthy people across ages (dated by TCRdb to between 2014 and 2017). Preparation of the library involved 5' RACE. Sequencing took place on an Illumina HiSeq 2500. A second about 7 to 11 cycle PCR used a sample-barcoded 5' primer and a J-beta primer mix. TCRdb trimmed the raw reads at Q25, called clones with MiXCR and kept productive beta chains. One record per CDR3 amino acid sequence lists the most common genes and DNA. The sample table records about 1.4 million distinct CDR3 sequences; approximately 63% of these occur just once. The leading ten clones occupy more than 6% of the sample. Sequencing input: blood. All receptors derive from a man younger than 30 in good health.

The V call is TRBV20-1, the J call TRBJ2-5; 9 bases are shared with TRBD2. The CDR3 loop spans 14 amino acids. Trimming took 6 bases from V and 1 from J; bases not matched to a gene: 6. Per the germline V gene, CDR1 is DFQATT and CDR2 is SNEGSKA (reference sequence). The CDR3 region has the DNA TGCAGTGCCTTGACAGCGGGGGGCCAAGAGACCCAGTACTTC. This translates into CSALTAGGQETQYF.

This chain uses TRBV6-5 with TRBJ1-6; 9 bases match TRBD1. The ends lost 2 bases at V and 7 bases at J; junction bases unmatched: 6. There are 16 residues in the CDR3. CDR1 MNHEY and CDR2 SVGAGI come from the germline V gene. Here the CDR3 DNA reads TGTGCCAGCAGTTACAGCATACAGGGGGCGAATTCACCCCTCCACTTT. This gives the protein CASSYSIQGANSPLHF.

The CDR3 spells CASSLRAGSDTQYF. Written as DNA, the CDR3 is TGTGCCAGCAGCCTGCGAGCGGGGTCGGATACGCAGTATTTT. This sequence joins TRBV7-8 and TRBJ2-3, with TRBD2 matching 7 bases. The germline CDR1 and CDR2 sequences are SGHVS and FQNEAQ. V was pared by 5 bases and J by 6 bases, with 8 bases of the junction left unmatched. This CDR3 region has 14 residues.

CDR3 sequence reads: CATSPVTLGEQFF. CDR3 sequence (DNA): TGTGCCACCAGCCCCGTAACACTCGGGGAGCAGTTCTTC. The V and J genes are TRBV15 and TRBJ2-1; D ambiguous. Trimming took 5 bases from V and 10 from J, leaving 15 bases between them. This CDR3 is built from 13 residues. Germline values: CDR1 LNHNV, CDR2 YYDKDF (reference sequence).

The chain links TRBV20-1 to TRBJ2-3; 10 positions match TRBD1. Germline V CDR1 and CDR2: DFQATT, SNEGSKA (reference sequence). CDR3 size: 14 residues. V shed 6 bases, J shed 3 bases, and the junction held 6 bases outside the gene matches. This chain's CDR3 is CSAPDRGLTDTQYF. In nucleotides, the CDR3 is TGCAGTGCCCCAGACAGGGGGCTTACAGATACGCAGTATTTT.

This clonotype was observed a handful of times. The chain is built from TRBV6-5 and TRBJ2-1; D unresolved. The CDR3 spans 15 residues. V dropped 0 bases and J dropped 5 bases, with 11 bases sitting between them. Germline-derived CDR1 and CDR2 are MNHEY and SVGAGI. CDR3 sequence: CASSYSLTVDNEQFF. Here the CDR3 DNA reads TGTGCCAGCAGTTACTCTTTGACGGTTGACAATGAGCAGTTCTTC.

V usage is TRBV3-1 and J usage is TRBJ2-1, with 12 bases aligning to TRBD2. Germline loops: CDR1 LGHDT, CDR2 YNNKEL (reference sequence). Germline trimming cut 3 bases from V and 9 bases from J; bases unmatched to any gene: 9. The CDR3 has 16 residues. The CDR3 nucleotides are TGTGCCAGCAGCCATGTTACTAGCGGGGGGCGTTTTGAGCAGTTCTTC. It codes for CASSHVTSGGRFEQFF.

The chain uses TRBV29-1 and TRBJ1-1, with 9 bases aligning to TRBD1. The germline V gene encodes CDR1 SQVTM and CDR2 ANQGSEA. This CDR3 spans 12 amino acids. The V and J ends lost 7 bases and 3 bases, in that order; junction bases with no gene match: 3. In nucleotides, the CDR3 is TGCAGCGCTAGACAGGGGGACACTGAAGCTTTCTTT. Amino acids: CSARQGDTEAFF.

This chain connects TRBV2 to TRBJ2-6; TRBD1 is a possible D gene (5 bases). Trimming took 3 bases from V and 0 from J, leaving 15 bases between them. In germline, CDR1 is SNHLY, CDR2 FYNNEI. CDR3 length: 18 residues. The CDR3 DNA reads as TGTGCCAGCAGTGAGAGTTCTCGGACATACTCTGGGGCCAACGTCCTGACTTTC. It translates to CASSESSRTYSGANVLTF.

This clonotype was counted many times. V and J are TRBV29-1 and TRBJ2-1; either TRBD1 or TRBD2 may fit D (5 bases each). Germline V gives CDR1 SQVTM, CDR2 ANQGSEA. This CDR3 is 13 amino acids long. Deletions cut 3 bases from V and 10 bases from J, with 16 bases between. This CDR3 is CSVERGKPREQFF. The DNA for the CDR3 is TGCAGCGTTGAGAGGGGAAAACCTCGAGAGCAGTTCTTC.

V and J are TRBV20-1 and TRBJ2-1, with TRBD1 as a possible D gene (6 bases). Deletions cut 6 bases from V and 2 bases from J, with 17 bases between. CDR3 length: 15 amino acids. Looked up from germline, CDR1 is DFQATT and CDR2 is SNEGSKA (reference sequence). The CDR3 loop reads CSAIVPQGAYNEQFF. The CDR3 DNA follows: TGCAGTGCCATTGTCCCACAGGGAGCCTACAATGAGCAGTTCTTC.

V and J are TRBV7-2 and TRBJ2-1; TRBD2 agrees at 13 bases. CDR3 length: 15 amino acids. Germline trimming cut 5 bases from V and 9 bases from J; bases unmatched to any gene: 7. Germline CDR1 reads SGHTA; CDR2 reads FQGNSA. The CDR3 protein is CASSPYGLAGVEQFF. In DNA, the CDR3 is TGTGCCAGCAGCCCCTATGGACTAGCGGGAGTTGAGCAGTTCTTC.

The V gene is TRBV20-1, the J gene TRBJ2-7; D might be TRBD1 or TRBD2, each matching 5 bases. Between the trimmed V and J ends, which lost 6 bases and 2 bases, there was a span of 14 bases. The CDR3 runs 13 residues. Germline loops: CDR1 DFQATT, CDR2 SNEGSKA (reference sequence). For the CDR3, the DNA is TGCAGTGCCAAGTCCGGGACGGCCTACGAGCAGTACTTC. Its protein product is CSAKSGTAYEQYF.

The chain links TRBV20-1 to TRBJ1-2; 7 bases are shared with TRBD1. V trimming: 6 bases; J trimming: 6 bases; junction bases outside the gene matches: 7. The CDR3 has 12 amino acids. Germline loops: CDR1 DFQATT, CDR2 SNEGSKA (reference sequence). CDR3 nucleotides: TGCAGTGCAGACAGGGAAACGAATGGCTACACCTTC. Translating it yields CSADRETNGYTF.

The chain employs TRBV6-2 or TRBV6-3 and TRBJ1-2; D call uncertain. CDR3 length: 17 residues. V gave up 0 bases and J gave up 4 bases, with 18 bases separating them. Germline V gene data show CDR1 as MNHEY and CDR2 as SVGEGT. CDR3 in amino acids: CASSYSITAPNPYGYTF. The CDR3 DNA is TGTGCCAGCAGTTACTCGATCACCGCACCGAATCCCTATGGCTACACCTTC.

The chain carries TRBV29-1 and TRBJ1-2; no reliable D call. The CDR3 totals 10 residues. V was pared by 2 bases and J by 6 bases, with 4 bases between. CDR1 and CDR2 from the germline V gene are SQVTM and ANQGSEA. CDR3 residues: CSVETDGYTF. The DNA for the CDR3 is TGCAGCGTTGAAACGGATGGCTACACCTTC.

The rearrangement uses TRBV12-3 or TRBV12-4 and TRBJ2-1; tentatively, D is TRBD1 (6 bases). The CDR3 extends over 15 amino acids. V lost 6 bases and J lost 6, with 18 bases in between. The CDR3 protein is CASSERGSMVNEQFF. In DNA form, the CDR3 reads TGTGCCAGCAGCGAAAGGGGGAGTATGGTCAATGAGCAGTTCTTC.

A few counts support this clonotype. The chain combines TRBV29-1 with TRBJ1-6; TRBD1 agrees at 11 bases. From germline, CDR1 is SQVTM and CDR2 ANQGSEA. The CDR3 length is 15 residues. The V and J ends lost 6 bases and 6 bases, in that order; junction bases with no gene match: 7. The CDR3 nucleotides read TGCAGCGTCCAAACCGGGACAGGGGGTAATTCACCCCTCCACTTT. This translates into CSVQTGTGGNSPLHF.

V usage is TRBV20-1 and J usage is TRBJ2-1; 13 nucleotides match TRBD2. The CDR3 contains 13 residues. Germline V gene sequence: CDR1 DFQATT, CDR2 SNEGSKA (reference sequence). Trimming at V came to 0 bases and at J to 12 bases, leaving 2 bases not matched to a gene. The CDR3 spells CSARDTSGGVQFF. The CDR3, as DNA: TGCAGTGCTAGAGACACTAGCGGGGGGGTGCAGTTCTTC.

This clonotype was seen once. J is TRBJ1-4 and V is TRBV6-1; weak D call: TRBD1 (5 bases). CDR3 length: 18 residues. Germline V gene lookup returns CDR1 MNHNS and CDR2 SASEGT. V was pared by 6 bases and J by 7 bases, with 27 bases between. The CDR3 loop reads CASRPGTQEYYVLEKLFF. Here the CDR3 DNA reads TGTGCCAGCAGACCCGGGACCCAGGAATACTACGTCCTTGAAAAACTGTTTTTT.

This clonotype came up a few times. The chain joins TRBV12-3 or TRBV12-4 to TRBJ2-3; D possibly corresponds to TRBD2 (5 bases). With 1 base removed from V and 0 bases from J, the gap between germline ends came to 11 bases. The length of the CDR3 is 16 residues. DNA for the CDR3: TGTGCCAGCAGTTTAGTGCTAGCACCTAGCACAGATACGCAGTATTTT. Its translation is CASSLVLAPSTDTQYF.

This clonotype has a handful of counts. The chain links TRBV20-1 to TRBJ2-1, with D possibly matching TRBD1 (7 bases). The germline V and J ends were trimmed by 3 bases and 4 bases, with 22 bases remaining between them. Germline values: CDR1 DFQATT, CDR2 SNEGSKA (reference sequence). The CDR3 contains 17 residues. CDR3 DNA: TGCAGTGCTAGGGGGACAGCCGGGACTTATAGTTACAATGAGCAGTTCTTC. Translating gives CSARGTAGTYSYNEQFF.

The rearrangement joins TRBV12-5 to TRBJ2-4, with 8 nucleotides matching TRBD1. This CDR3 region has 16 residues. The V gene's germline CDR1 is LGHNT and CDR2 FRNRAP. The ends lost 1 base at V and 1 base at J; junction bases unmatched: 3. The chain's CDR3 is CASGLGDRGAKNIQYF. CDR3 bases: TGTGCTAGTGGTTTGGGTGACAGGGGCGCCAAAAACATTCAGTACTTC. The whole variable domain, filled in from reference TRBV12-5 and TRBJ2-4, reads DARVTQTPRHKVTEMGQEVTMRCQPILGHNTVFWYRQTMMQGLELLAYFRNRAPLDDSGMPKDRFSAEMPDATLATLKIQPSEPRDSAVYFCASGLGDRGAKNIQYFGAGTRLSVL.

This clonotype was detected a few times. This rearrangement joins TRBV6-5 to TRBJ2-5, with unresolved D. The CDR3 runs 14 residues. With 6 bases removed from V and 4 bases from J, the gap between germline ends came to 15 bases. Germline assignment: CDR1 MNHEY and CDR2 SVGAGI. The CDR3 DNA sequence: TGTGCCAGCAGCAACACCAACGAACGAGAGACCCAGTACTTC. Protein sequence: CASSNTNERETQYF.